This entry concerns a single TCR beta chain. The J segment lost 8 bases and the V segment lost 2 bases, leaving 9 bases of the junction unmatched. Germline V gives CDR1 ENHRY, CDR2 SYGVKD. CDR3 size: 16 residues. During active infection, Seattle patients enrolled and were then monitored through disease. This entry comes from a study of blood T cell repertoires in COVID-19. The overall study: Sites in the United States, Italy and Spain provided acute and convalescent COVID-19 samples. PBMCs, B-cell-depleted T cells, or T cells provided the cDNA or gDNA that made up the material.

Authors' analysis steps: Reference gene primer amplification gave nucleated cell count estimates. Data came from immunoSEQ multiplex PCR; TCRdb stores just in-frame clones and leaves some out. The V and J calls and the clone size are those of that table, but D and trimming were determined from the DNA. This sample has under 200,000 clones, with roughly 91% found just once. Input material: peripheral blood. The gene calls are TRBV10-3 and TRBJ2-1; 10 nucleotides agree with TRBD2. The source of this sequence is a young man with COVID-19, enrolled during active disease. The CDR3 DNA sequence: TGTGCCATCAGTGAGAGTTATAGGCTAGCGGGAGATGAGCAGTTCTTC. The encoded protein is CAISESYRLAGDEQFF.